The following is a T cell receptor beta chain sequence with its context. The source of the sample is a study of blood T cell repertoires in COVID-19. Study-wide context: Collection of acute and convalescent COVID-19 samples took place in the United States, Italy and Spain. T cells, B-cell-depleted T cells, or PBMCs provided the cDNA or gDNA that served as material.

Here immunoSEQ multiplex PCR was the method, and the copy in TCRdb shows in-frame clones only, minus some. The sample includes about 250,000 clones, approximately 80% of them seen just once. With V trimmed by 1 base and J by 3 bases, 1 base remained unmatched. The germline gives CDR1 SGDLS, CDR2 YYNGEE. The CDR3 extends over 15 amino acids. The receptor was isolated from a man older than 75 with acute or convalescent COVID-19. The source material was peripheral blood. J is TRBJ2-1 and V is TRBV9, with TRBD2 identical over 10 bases. CDR3 residues: CASSVKRGGYNEQFF. CDR3 bases: TGTGCCAGCAGCGTAAAGCGGGGGGGCTACAATGAGCAGTTCTTC.